A single sample gave rise to the 29 T cell receptor beta chains below, sequenced in a study of technical replicates of blood from a handful of donors. Sequenced by immunoSEQ multiplex PCR; TCRdb stores in-frame clones only, minus some. The sample gives about 80,000 clones, roughly nine tenths of which show up once; approximately 0.39% is in the top ten. The sample was T cells isolated from PBMCs. These TCRs come from a human donor in good health.

CDR3 sequence: CASRITSGDSYEQYF. The DNA of the CDR3 is TGTGCCAGCAGGATAACTAGCGGAGACTCCTACGAGCAGTACTTC. The chain joins TRBV6-1 to TRBJ2-7, with 8 bases that match TRBD2. Germline CDR1 and CDR2: MNHNS and SASEGT. The CDR3 spans 15 residues. V was pared by 6 bases and J by 0 bases, with 7 bases of the junction left unmatched.

The chain employs TRBV25-1 and TRBJ2-1; 10 bases align to TRBD2. V was clipped by 5 bases and J by 7 bases; unmatched bases: 2. Germline V gene data show CDR1 as MGHDK and CDR2 as SYGVNS. This CDR3 spans 13 amino acids. The CDR3: CASSPAGGNEQFF. The CDR3 DNA follows: TGTGCCAGCAGTCCAGCGGGAGGGAATGAGCAGTTCTTC. Filled out from reference TRBV25-1 and TRBJ2-1, the complete variable domain reads EADIYQTPRYLVIGTGKKITLECSQTMGHDKMYWYQQDPGMELHLIHYSYGVNSTEKGDLSSESTVSRIRTEHFPLTLESARPSHTSQYLCASSPAGGNEQFFGPGTRLTVL.

Here the CDR3 DNA reads TGTGCCAGCAGGGGGACAGGGTTCGGCTACACCTTC. Amino acids: CASRGTGFGYTF. The chain links TRBV6-6 to TRBJ1-2; 9 positions match TRBD1. This CDR3 region has 12 residues. The V and J ends lost 6 bases and 8 bases, in that order; junction bases with no gene match: 4. Germline-derived CDR1 and CDR2 are MNHNY and SVGAGI (reference sequence).

This clone was observed once. J is TRBJ1-5 and V is TRBV10-3; D possibly corresponds to TRBD1 (5 bases). The V and J ends lost 3 bases and 5 bases respectively, with 11 bases between them. Germline V CDR1 and CDR2: ENHRY, SYGVKD. CDR3 size: 14 residues. CDR3 residues: CAISDQGGDQPQHF. The DNA of the CDR3 is TGTGCCATCAGTGACCAGGGAGGCGATCAGCCCCAGCATTTT.

The J gene is TRBJ2-1, the V gene TRBV19; tentatively, D is TRBD2 (6 bases). Germline assignment: CDR1 LNHDA and CDR2 SQIVND (reference sequence). V was pared by 6 bases and J by 7 bases, with 22 bases between. The CDR3 consists of 16 residues. The CDR3 protein is CASSESTDGGRNEQFF. The DNA of the CDR3 is TGTGCCAGTAGCGAATCCACAGACGGGGGAAGGAATGAGCAGTTCTTC.

The table lists this clone with a count of one. The CDR3 bases are TGTGCCAGTACACGTGCAGGGGCTAGCTCCTACAATGAGCAGTTCTTC. Its protein product is CASTRAGASSYNEQFF. The rearrangement joins TRBV9 to TRBJ2-1; a weak D match, TRBD1 (6 bases). The CDR3 extends over 16 amino acids. V lost 8 bases to trimming and J lost 0 bases, with 18 bases between them. Germline V CDR1 and CDR2: SGDLS, YYNGEE. The complete variable domain, with remaining parts taken from reference TRBV9 and TRBJ2-1, reads DSGVTQTPKHLITATGQRVTLRCSPRSGDLSVYWYQQSLDQGLQFLIQYYNGEERAKGNILERFSAQQFPDLHSELNLSSLELGDSALYFCASTRAGASSYNEQFFGPGTRLTVL.

This sequence joins TRBV19 and TRBJ2-3; TRBD2 matches at 10 bases. Trimming cost V 6 bases and J 2 bases; bases outside gene matches: 5. Germline CDR1 LNHDA, CDR2 SQIVND (reference sequence). The CDR3 consists of 15 residues. The CDR3 DNA is TGTGCCAGTAGCTCAGCGGGGGGGGACACAGATACGCAGTATTTT. Amino acid sequence: CASSSAGGDTDTQYF. Full variable domain (missing parts from reference TRBV19 and TRBJ2-3): DGGITQSPKYLFRKEGQNVTLSCEQNLNHDAMYWYRQDPGQGLRLIYYSQIVNDFQKGDIAEGYSVSREKKESFPLTVTSAQKNPTAFYLCASSSAGGDTDTQYFGPGTRLTVL.

J is TRBJ2-7 and V is TRBV6-1; 8 positions agree with TRBD2. The CDR3 consists of 14 residues. Germline trimming cut 7 bases from V and 4 bases from J; bases unmatched to any gene: 9. Germline V gene sequence: CDR1 MNHNS, CDR2 SASEGT. DNA of the CDR3: TGTGCCAGCATAAGATCCAGCGGGAGATACGAGCAGTACTTC. This sequence encodes CASIRSSGRYEQYF.

The gene calls are TRBV9 and TRBJ1-5; D unclear. Germline V gene lookup returns CDR1 SGDLS and CDR2 YYNGEE. This CDR3 region has 15 residues. V lost 0 bases to trimming and J lost 4 bases, with 11 bases between them. The CDR3 coding sequence is TGTGCCAGCAGCGTAGGGGGAGGGCCAAATCAGCCCCAGCATTTT. This encodes CASSVGGGPNQPQHF.

This chain uses TRBV6-1 with TRBJ2-7; the D gene is possibly TRBD1 (5 bases). CDR3 length: 12 amino acids. V was trimmed by 2 bases and J by 6 bases, leaving 8 bases between them. The germline V gene encodes CDR1 MNHNS and CDR2 SASEGT. The CDR3 spells CASSERGSEQYF. CDR3 DNA sequence: TGTGCCAGCAGTGAAAGGGGTAGCGAGCAGTACTTC.

The chain employs TRBV9 and TRBJ1-1, with D tentatively TRBD1 (5 bases). CDR3 length equals 16 residues. V was clipped by 0 bases and J by 3 bases, with 15 bases between them. Germline CDR1 reads SGDLS; CDR2 reads YYNGEE. CDR3 loop: CASSVAGLSGDTEAFF. CDR3 nucleotides: TGTGCCAGCAGCGTAGCTGGGTTATCGGGGGACACTGAAGCTTTCTTT.

CDR3 sequence: CASSVGSSGIINEQYF. The CDR3 DNA reads as TGTGCCAGCAGCGTAGGTTCTAGCGGGATTATCAACGAGCAGTACTTC. The chain joins TRBV9 to TRBJ2-7; 9 nucleotides line up with TRBD2. CDR1 SGDLS and CDR2 YYNGEE come from the germline V gene. The CDR3 sequence is 16 residues long. The V segment lost 0 bases and the J segment 5 bases; nucleotides outside the gene matches: 9.

This CDR3 reads CASSGPSGRPHTGELFF. CDR3 DNA sequence: TGTGCCAGCAGTGGTCCTAGCGGGAGACCGCACACCGGGGAGCTGTTTTTT. This chain connects TRBV2 to TRBJ2-2; 10 bases align to TRBD2. CDR3 length equals 17 residues. V shed 4 bases and J 3 bases; nucleotides not matched to a gene: 8. Germline assignment: CDR1 SNHLY and CDR2 FYNNEI.

The chain uses TRBV9 and TRBJ2-7, with a weak D call TRBD2 (6 bases). CDR3 length: 14 residues. With 4 bases removed from V and 7 bases from J, the gap between germline ends came to 18 bases. Germline lookup yields CDR1 SGDLS and CDR2 YYNGEE. The CDR3, as DNA: TGTGCCAGCAGCCCAGGACCGGGGGTAGGGGAGCAGTACTTC. Its protein product is CASSPGPGVGEQYF.

Remarks on this clone: The sample has other DNA sequences that encode this CDR3 too. The V gene is TRBV27, the J gene TRBJ2-7; 7 nucleotides match TRBD2. There are 13 residues in the CDR3. Looked up from germline, CDR1 is MNHEY and CDR2 is SMNVEV (reference sequence). J lost 3 bases, V lost 5 bases, and 4 bases had no gene match. As DNA, the CDR3 is TGTGCCAGCAGTACGGGGGGTGGCTACGAGCAGTACTTC. This encodes CASSTGGGYEQYF.

The CDR3 DNA is TGTGCCAGCAGCCTAGGGACATTTCACACCGGGGAGCTGTTTTTT. Translated: CASSLGTFHTGELFF. The chain couples TRBV11-3 to TRBJ2-2; a weak D match, TRBD1 (6 bases). This CDR3 comprises 15 residues. V was cut by 5 bases and J by 3 bases, with 13 bases left in between. Germline V gives CDR1 SGHNT, CDR2 YENEEA.

This chain joins TRBV4-3 and TRBJ2-7; 12 bases are a match to TRBD2. V gave up 0 bases and J gave up 6 bases; unmatched junction bases: 6. The CDR3 consists of 16 residues. The germline CDR1 and CDR2 sequences are LGHNA and YSLEER. The DNA of the CDR3 is TGCGCCAGCAGCCAAGAACCGGGACTAGCGGGCATCGAGCAGTACTTC. It translates to CASSQEPGLAGIEQYF.

The chain is built from TRBV6-5 and TRBJ2-1; 9 bases map to TRBD1. This CDR3 region has 16 residues. CDR1 and CDR2 (germline): MNHEY, SVGAGI. J gave up 1 base and V 0 bases, and 1 base lay outside the gene matches. The DNA of the CDR3 is TGTGCCAGCAGTTACTCGGACAGGGGTTCCTACAATGAGCAGTTCTTC. It specifies CASSYSDRGSYNEQFF.

The chain uses TRBV19 and TRBJ2-4, with 7 bases that match TRBD2. The germline CDR1 and CDR2 sequences are LNHDA and SQIVND (reference sequence). Losses at the gene ends were 4 bases for V and 9 bases for J; bases not matched to a gene: 6. The CDR3 is 13 amino acids. CDR3 sequence (DNA): TGTGCCAGTAGTAAGCATCCGGGGGGCATTCAGTACTTC. It translates to CASSKHPGGIQYF.

The V gene is TRBV5-4, the J gene TRBJ2-1, with 9 bases fitting TRBD2. From germline, CDR1 is SGHNT and CDR2 YYREEE (reference sequence). The V segment lost 0 bases and the J segment 9 bases; nucleotides outside the gene matches: 4. This CDR3 has 14 residues. CDR3 coding DNA: TGTGCCAGCAGCTTGGTTTTAGCGGGAGCTGAGCAGTTCTTC. This translates into CASSLVLAGAEQFF.

The chain uses TRBV7-2 and TRBJ2-3, with TRBD2 identical over 16 bases. The CDR3 covers 18 residues. V shed 2 bases, J shed 8 bases, and the junction held 10 bases outside the gene matches. In germline, CDR1 is SGHTA, CDR2 FQGNSA. The CDR3 sequence is CASSLTSLGLAGGLTQYF. The CDR3, as DNA: TGTGCCAGCAGCTTAACGAGCTTGGGACTAGCGGGAGGGCTTACGCAGTATTTT. The full variable domain, completed using reference TRBV7-2 and TRBJ2-3, is GAGVSQSPSNKVTEKGKDVELRCDPISGHTALYWYRQSLGQGLEFLIYFQGNSAPDKSGLPSDRFSAERTGGSVSTLTIQRTQQEDSAVYLCASSLTSLGLAGGLTQYFGPGTRLTVL.

This clone was observed a single time. The genes are TRBV6-1 and TRBJ2-7; the D is unclear. With 0 bases removed from V and 5 bases from J, the gap between germline ends came to 5 bases. The germline V gene has CDR1 MNHNS and CDR2 SASEGT. The length of the CDR3 is 12 residues. The CDR3 DNA follows: TGTGCCAGCAGTGAAGCGCTAGACGAGCAGTACTTC. Its translation: CASSEALDEQYF.

The rearrangement links TRBV27 to TRBJ2-7; possibly TRBD2 for D (5 bases). The CDR3 is 15 residues long. Germline CDR1 and CDR2: MNHEY and SMNVEV (reference sequence). Trimming cost V 1 base and J 3 bases, with 13 bases left between them. DNA for the CDR3: TGTGCCAGCAGTTTATTCTACTCCGGGAACTACGAGCAGTACTTC. Translated: CASSLFYSGNYEQYF.

The chain combines TRBV2 with TRBJ2-3; perhaps TRBD1 as D (6 bases). V shed 6 bases and J shed 0 bases, with 10 bases lying between them. Germline CDR1 is SNHLY and CDR2 is FYNNEI. This CDR3 has 14 amino acids. The CDR3 DNA reads TGTGCCAGCAGCTGGACAGATAGCACAGATACGCAGTATTTT. It translates to CASSWTDSTDTQYF.

The gene calls are TRBV6-1 and TRBJ2-4, with a tentative D call TRBD1 (5 bases). The CDR3 is 13 amino acids. Trimming left V 2 bases short and J 8 bases short, with 10 bases between. Per germline, CDR1 MNHNS and CDR2 SASEGT. CDR3 in amino acids: CASSEIRRDIQYF. The CDR3, as DNA: TGTGCCAGCAGTGAAATCCGCAGGGACATTCAGTACTTC.

The chain has TRBV10-1 and TRBJ2-7; unclear D gene. V was pared by 2 bases and J by 2 bases, with 16 bases between. The germline CDR1 and CDR2 sequences are WNHNN and SYGVQD (reference sequence). This CDR3 is 16 amino acids long. CDR3 region: CASSEKPSLVPYEQYF. The CDR3 DNA is TGCGCCAGCAGTGAGAAGCCCTCCCTAGTACCCTACGAGCAGTACTTC.

The chain has TRBV7-8 and TRBJ1-2; D might be TRBD1 (6 bases). The germline V and J ends were trimmed by 5 bases and 2 bases, with 18 bases remaining between them. CDR3 length: 16 residues. The germline CDR1 and CDR2 sequences are SGHVS and FQNEAQ. The CDR3 loop is CASSLGNQGSNYGYTF. The DNA for the CDR3 is TGTGCCAGCAGCCTAGGGAATCAGGGGTCCAACTATGGCTACACCTTC.

The chain joins TRBV12-5 to TRBJ2-1; perhaps TRBD1 as D (6 bases). Germline CDR1 and CDR2: LGHNT and FRNRAP. V lost 2 bases and J 9 bases, leaving 20 bases between the germline ends. The CDR3 runs 16 residues. The CDR3 loop is CASGLPTGHLGVEQFF. The CDR3 DNA reads TGTGCTAGTGGTTTGCCGACGGGACACCTTGGTGTTGAGCAGTTCTTC.

The chain is built from TRBV10-1 and TRBJ1-1, with 10 bases fitting TRBD1. Trimming cost V 5 bases and J 3 bases; bases outside gene matches: 6. Germline V gives CDR1 WNHNN, CDR2 SYGVQD (reference sequence). This CDR3 has 15 residues. CDR3 DNA sequence: TGCGCCAGCAGTAATACGGGACAGGGGTACACTGAAGCTTTCTTT. The encoded protein is CASSNTGQGYTEAFF.